This passage covers 20 T cell receptor beta chains from one sample sequenced in a study of T cell clonality in common variable immunodeficiency. Data came from immunoSEQ multiplex PCR; TCRdb stores just in-frame clones and leaves some out. Singletons are absent from the sample, which has some 45,000 clones. The sample consisted of peripheral blood mononuclear cells. These receptors were obtained from a person aged 18 to 70 in good health.

In this sample, this clone turned up many times. The read ends 3 residues shy of where the CDR3 ends; the end is completed using the germline J gene. The chain employs TRBV30 and TRBJ1-1; 7 nucleotides align to TRBD1. There are 13 residues in the CDR3. The germline gives CDR1 GTSNPN, CDR2 SVGIG (reference sequence). Incomplete CDR3 DNA: TGTGCCTGGAGTGTATTGGAGGGGGCTCGA. This translates into CAWSVLEGAR. The whole CDR3 sequence is CAWSVLEGARAFF.

The DNA read from the CDR3 is TGCGCCAGCAAGGTTGGTCTTCAAGAGACG. Residues: CASKVGLQET. The full-length CDR3 reads as CASKVGLQETQYF. V gene TRBV5-1 combines with J gene TRBJ2-3; no clear D. The read is 3 residues too short to cover the CDR3 end, so that end is filled in from the germline J gene. The CDR3 extends over 13 amino acids. Germline lookup yields CDR1 SGHRS and CDR2 YFSETQ. The variable domain in full, with the rest retrieved from reference TRBV5-1 and TRBJ2-3, is KAGVTQTPRYLIKTRGQQVTLSCSPISGHRSVSWYQQTPGQGLQFLFEYFSETQRNKGNFPGRFSGRQFSNSRSEMNVSTLELGDSALYLCASKVGLQETQYFGPGTRLTVL.

This clone was picked up many times. The sequenced fragment ends 3 residues before the CDR3 boundary, so the rest is inferred from the germline J gene. This chain uses TRBV13 with TRBJ2-3; 10 positions match TRBD1. The CDR3 covers 15 residues. V shed 5 bases, J shed 2 bases, and the junction held 4 bases outside the gene matches. The germline V gene encodes CDR1 PRHDT and CDR2 FYEKMQ (reference sequence). Here the CDR3 reads CASSPRQGATDTQYF. CDR3 DNA, as far as it was read: TGTGCCAGCAGCCCCCGACAGGGGGCCACAGATACG.

The table lists this clone with many counts. Read data end 3 residues before the CDR3 end; the end is taken from the germline J gene. This chain uses TRBV29-1 with TRBJ2-7; 8 bases match TRBD1. V shed 4 bases, J shed 3 bases, and the junction held 5 bases outside the gene matches. Per germline, CDR1 SQVTM and CDR2 ANQGSEA. The CDR3 contains 13 residues. CDR3 in amino acids: CSVGTGNFYEQYF. CDR3 DNA (partial): TGCAGCGTTGGGACAGGGAACTTCTACGAG.

This clone was counted at least ten times. CDR3 protein: CASSGQGRGSPLHF. The sequenced part of the CDR3 DNA is TGTGCCAGCAGCGGACAGGGGAGAGGATCACCC. This rearrangement joins TRBV7-2 to TRBJ1-6, with 9 positions matching TRBD1. The CDR3 end is not reached by the read, which stops 3 residues before it; the germline J gene fills it in. CDR3 length: 14 amino acids. CDR1 and CDR2 from the germline V gene are SGHTA and FQGNSA. V was clipped by 5 bases and J by 10 bases; unmatched bases: 6.

This clone showed up many times. The read is 3 residues too short to cover the CDR3 end, so that end is filled in from the germline J gene. The gene calls are TRBV5-6 and TRBJ2-7; 11 bases are shared with TRBD2. The CDR3 runs 15 residues. V lost 4 bases, J lost 0 bases, and 3 bases stayed unmatched. Germline V lookup: CDR1 SGHDT, CDR2 YYEEEE. The CDR3 sequence: CASSPLAGGSYEQYF. Incomplete CDR3 DNA: TGTGCCAGCAGCCCTCTAGCGGGGGGCTCCTACGAG.

This clone showed up many times. The read is 3 residues too short to cover the CDR3 end, so that end is filled in from the germline J gene. V is TRBV20-1 and J is TRBJ2-2; D uncertain. V lost 2 bases to trimming and J lost 3 bases, with 4 bases between them. CDR3 length: 12 amino acids. CDR1 DFQATT and CDR2 SNEGSKA come from the germline V gene (reference sequence). CDR3: CSARQYTGELFF. Partial CDR3 DNA: TGCAGTGCTAGACAGTACACCGGGGAG.

This clone was counted many times. The sequenced part of the CDR3 DNA is TGCGCCAGCAGCTTATTACAGGGAAACGGC. Encoded protein: CASSLLQGNG. The CDR3, in full, reads CASSLLQGNGYTF. The V and J genes are TRBV5-1 and TRBJ1-2; D perhaps matches TRBD1 (6 bases). With the read ending 3 residues before the CDR3 end, the germline J gene is used to fill in that end. Germline loops: CDR1 SGHRS, CDR2 YFSETQ. The CDR3 is made up of 13 amino acids.

Many counts were recorded for this clone. The read finishes 3 residues shy of the CDR3 end, and the germline J gene is used to complete it. The gene calls are TRBV20-1 and TRBJ1-2; TRBD1 aligns across 9 bases. J gave up 3 bases and V 0 bases, and 8 bases lay outside the gene matches. Germline V gene data show CDR1 as DFQATT and CDR2 as SNEGSKA (reference sequence). This CDR3 spans 16 amino acids. The sequenced part of the CDR3 DNA is TGCAGTGCTAGAGATATGGGGACAGGGCTTGACTATGGC. Translation gives CSARDMGTGLDYG. The entire CDR3 reads CSARDMGTGLDYGYTF.

This clone was counted at least ten times. Incomplete CDR3 DNA: TGCGCCAGCAGCTTACGTGCAGGGGGCGCTTACGAG. This sequence encodes CASSLRAGGAYE. The full CDR3 protein is CASSLRAGGAYEQYF. The chain couples TRBV5-1 to TRBJ2-7; 8 bases match TRBD1. Coverage ceases 3 residues before the CDR3 finishes, and the germline J gene fills in the end. This CDR3 contains 15 residues. Trimming at V came to 2 bases and at J to 4 bases, leaving 8 bases not matched to a gene. Germline CDR1 is SGHRS and CDR2 is YFSETQ. Full variable domain (rest looked up from reference TRBV5-1 and TRBJ2-7): KAGVTQTPRYLIKTRGQQVTLSCSPISGHRSVSWYQQTPGQGLQFLFEYFSETQRNKGNFPGRFSGRQFSNSRSEMNVSTLELGDSALYLCASSLRAGGAYEQYFGPGTRLTVT.

On this clone itself: The read halts 3 residues ahead of the CDR3 end, with the missing end drawn from the germline J gene. The chain links TRBV7-2 to TRBJ1-1; a possible D gene is TRBD1 (5 bases). The germline V and J ends were trimmed by 6 bases and 3 bases, with 17 bases remaining between them. The CDR3 consists of 15 residues. Germline values: CDR1 SGHTA, CDR2 FQGNSA. Incomplete CDR3 DNA: TGTGCCAGCAGGGCCACGGGGGTCGCACACACTGAA. Protein product: CASRATGVAHTE. The whole CDR3 sequence is CASRATGVAHTEAFF.

This clone was seen ten or more times. Read sequence stops 3 residues before the CDR3 end, and the germline J gene provides the missing end. The chain joins TRBV6-2 or TRBV6-3 to TRBJ1-1; 12 bases are a match to TRBD1. V was pared by 1 base and J by 5 bases, with 8 bases of the junction left unmatched. This CDR3 is 17 amino acids long. Germline V gives CDR1 MNHEY, CDR2 SVGEGT. This chain's CDR3 is CASSYYRDRGLGTEAFF. CDR3 bases read: TGTGCCAGCAGTTACTACCGGGACAGGGGGCTAGGTACTGAA.

This clone was counted ten times or more. The read is 3 residues too short to cover the CDR3 end, so that end is filled in from the germline J gene. The chain couples TRBV18 to TRBJ1-2, with TRBD1 matching 7 bases. The CDR3 consists of 14 residues. J lost 4 bases, V lost 3 bases, and 5 bases had no gene match. Germline lookup yields CDR1 KGHSH and CDR2 LQKENI. The covered CDR3 bases are TGTGCCAGCTCACCGGAAGGACAGGCCTATGGC. It yields the protein CASSPEGQAYG. The entire CDR3 protein is CASSPEGQAYGYTF.

This clone was detected ten times or more. Sequencing ends 3 residues short of the CDR3 end; the germline J gene provides the rest. The chain uses TRBV5-1 and TRBJ2-3; 8 bases fit TRBD2. Unmatched junction bases numbered 2, after V lost 3 bases and J lost 2 bases. The germline CDR1 and CDR2 sequences are SGHRS and YFSETQ. The CDR3 contains 14 residues. The CDR3 reads CASSSGLVTDTQYF. The part of the CDR3 DNA that was read is TGCGCCAGCAGCTCGGGACTAGTCACAGATACG. The whole variable domain, remainder taken from reference TRBV5-1 and TRBJ2-3, is KAGVTQTPRYLIKTRGQQVTLSCSPISGHRSVSWYQQTPGQGLQFLFEYFSETQRNKGNFPGRFSGRQFSNSRSEMNVSTLELGDSALYLCASSSGLVTDTQYFGPGTRLTVL.

Ten or more counts support this clone. The CDR3 goes on 3 residues after the read ends, and that part is filled in from the germline J gene. The chain has TRBV10-3 and TRBJ2-5, with D possibly being TRBD2 (6 bases). Looked up from germline, CDR1 is ENHRY and CDR2 is SYGVKD. This CDR3 has 13 residues. The V end lost 6 bases, the J end lost 3 bases, and 11 bases lay between the germline ends. The CDR3 region is CAIRASGEETQYF. CDR3 DNA (partial): TGTGCCATCAGGGCCTCGGGGGAAGAGACC.

This clone was detected ten times or more. The CDR3 loop reads CASSIGYEAEQGDYGYTF. The sequenced CDR3 bases are TGTGCCAGTAGTATAGGATACGAGGCGGAGCAGGGTGACTATGGC. The gene calls are TRBV19 and TRBJ1-2; D possibly corresponds to TRBD1 (5 bases). Read data end 3 residues before the CDR3 end; the end is taken from the germline J gene. Trimming took off 1 base at V and 3 bases at J, with 21 bases between the two ends. This CDR3 has 18 amino acids. The germline CDR1 and CDR2 sequences are LNHDA and SQIVND (reference sequence).

This clone appeared many times. With the read ending 3 residues before the CDR3 end, the germline J gene is used to fill in that end. The V and J genes are TRBV4-1 and TRBJ1-1, with D hard to call. The CDR3 loop spans 18 amino acids. V lost 0 bases and J 4 bases, leaving 21 bases between the germline ends. The germline V gene encodes CDR1 MGHRA and CDR2 YSYEKL. This CDR3 reads CASSQDPRGVRFGTEAFF. The CDR3 DNA, read in part, is TGCGCCAGCAGCCAAGACCCGCGCGGGGTTCGCTTTGGCACTGAA.

This clone was observed at least ten times. One junction end does not reproduce the germline sequence, and a read error may be involved. The CDR3 extends 3 residues past the end of the read, so its final part is completed from the germline J gene. V is TRBV4-2 and J is TRBJ1-4; tentative D call: TRBD1 (6 bases). The CDR3 spans 13 residues. CDR1 LGHNA and CDR2 YNFKEQ come from the germline V gene. Partial CDR3 DNA: TGCGCCAGCAGCCAAGAAGGGGGTGAAAAA. As protein: CASSQEGGEK. The full CDR3 protein is CASSQEGGEKLFF.

This clone was detected many times. The read terminates 3 residues before the CDR3 end, so the remaining end is supplied by the germline J gene. The rearrangement uses TRBV28 and TRBJ1-2, with no clear D. Trimming shortened V by 7 bases and J by 2 bases, and 8 bases separated the two germline ends. This CDR3 has 12 amino acids. Germline CDR1 is MDHEN and CDR2 is SYDVKM. CDR3 protein: CASTAANYGYTF. The CDR3 DNA, read in part, is TGTGCCAGCACGGCAGCGAACTATGGC.

Remarks on this clone: The CDR3 end falls 3 residues outside the read, so it is completed with the germline J gene. The rearrangement joins TRBV6-2 or TRBV6-3 to TRBJ2-1; TRBD2 matches 12 bases. CDR1 is MNHEY and CDR2 is SVGEGT in the germline V gene. The CDR3 consists of 16 residues. The J segment lost 5 bases and the V segment lost 6 bases, leaving 8 bases of the junction unmatched. CDR3 DNA (partial): TGTGCCAGCAGCCGAACTAGCGGGGGGCAAGACAATGAG. Translation: CASSRTSGGQDNE. The whole CDR3 is CASSRTSGGQDNEQFF.